The rows below give T cell receptor beta chains drawn from one sample of a study of control samples from healthy donors and cancer patients. Generated by immunoSEQ multiplex PCR, the TCRdb table keeps only in-frame clones and is missing some. Among 60,000 to 95,000 clones listed, approximately 80% were seen once. The material sequenced was blood. The receptor set was obtained from a man in his fifties or sixties in good health. Each CDR3 is given without its conserved first and last residue.

TRBJ2-3 TRBV6-4 ASSLDRESDTQY
TRBJ2-7 TRBV19 ASRDRRLAGNEQY
TRBJ2-7 TRBV10-3 AISASSYEQY
TRBJ1-2 TRBV18 ASSRIQQYNYGYT
TRBJ1-2 TRBV5-6 ASSPAGTDYGYT
TRBJ2-3 TRBV11-1 ASSHGTGVTDTQY
TRBJ1-3 TRBV27 ASSPGHSGNTIY
TRBJ2-3 TRBV5-1 ASNPAGAGAGDTQY
TRBJ2-2 TRBV27 ASSSGSRTGELF
TRBJ1-5 TRBV24-1 ATSAAGKVNQPQH
TRBJ1-2 TRBV18 ASSPGPVYGYT
TRBJ2-1 TRBV7-2 ASSLGGTPNNEQF
TRBJ1-1 TRBV6-4 ASSTHRGNTEAF
TRBJ2-3 TRBV12-5 ASGLGLSDTQY
TRBJ2-2 TRBV18 ASSQGRAGELF
TRBJ2-7 TRBV2 ASSRLVESEQY
TRBJ2-7 TRBV11-2 ASSRHGQGGYEQY
TRBJ1-5 TRBV3-1/TRBV3-2 ASRRIDRGIQPQH
TRBJ1-6 TRBV4-1 ASSRTGLNSPLH
TRBJ2-5 TRBV7-2 ASSSIRGLAGETQY
TRBJ1-6 TRBV16 ASSPRQAPPLH
TRBJ2-5 TRBV7-6 ASSLGGAGITKETQY
TRBJ1-5 TRBV7-2 ASSFDRGNQPQH
TRBJ2-7 TRBV6-6 ASSLPQGGLYEQY
TRBJ2-7 TRBV9 ASSAAWNSPYEQY
TRBJ1-2 TRBV4-2 ASSRGSGSSNYGYT
TRBJ1-4 TRBV5-4 ASSQRQGSNEKLF
TRBJ2-3 TRBV10-3 ATRTTSGTDTQY
TRBJ2-5 TRBV11-1 ASSSRTGFGETQY
TRBJ2-1 TRBV4-1 ASSQEISPYNEQF
TRBJ1-1 TRBV29-1 SVGQGPPGTEAF
TRBJ2-5 TRBV18 ASSPTGLAGETQY
TRBJ1-1 TRBV7-9 ASSLGGGTGYLDPEAF
TRBJ2-6 TRBV4-2 ASSRAPQGISGANVLT
TRBJ2-3 TRBV9 ASSVDHSTDTQY
TRBJ2-3 TRBV4-3 ASSQDYERATDTQY
TRBJ1-1 TRBV6-6 ASRRQGRTEAF
TRBJ2-3 TRBV9 ASSGGVPSTDTQY
TRBJ1-6 TRBV4-1 ASSQDAPLRAPLH